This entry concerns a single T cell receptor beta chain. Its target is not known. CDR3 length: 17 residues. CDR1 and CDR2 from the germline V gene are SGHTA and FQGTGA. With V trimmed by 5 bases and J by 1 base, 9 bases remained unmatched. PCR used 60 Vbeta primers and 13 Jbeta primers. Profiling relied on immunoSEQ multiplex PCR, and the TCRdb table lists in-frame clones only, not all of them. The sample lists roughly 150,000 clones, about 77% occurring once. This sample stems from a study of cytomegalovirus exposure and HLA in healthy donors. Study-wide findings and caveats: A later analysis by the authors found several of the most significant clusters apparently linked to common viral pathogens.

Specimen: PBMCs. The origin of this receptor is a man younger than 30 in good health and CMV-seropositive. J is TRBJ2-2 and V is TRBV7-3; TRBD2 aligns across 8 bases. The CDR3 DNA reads TGTGCCAGCAGCGGGACTAGTGGGGGGATGAACACCGGGGAGCTGTTTTTT. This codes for CASSGTSGGMNTGELFF.